The 20 T cell receptor beta chains in this list originate from one sample, sequenced in a study of shared clonotypes between healthy human individuals. Assay used: immunoSEQ multiplex PCR; TCRdb lists only in-frame clones, some missing. Of around 1,900,000 clones in the sample, 90% to 95% were seen once. Naive CD8 cells lacked CD45RO and underwent positive selection for CCR7, leaving out terminally differentiated effector memory CD45RA+ cells. The sequencing sample was made of naive CD8+ T cells from PBMCs. The receptors originated from a man aged 18 to 35 in good health. Some clones in this sample may be carry-over from other donors' samples.

The chain joins TRBV7-8 to TRBJ2-7; the D is unclear. Trimming took 4 bases from V and 3 from J, leaving 13 bases between them. The CDR3 is 14 residues long. Germline V gene data show CDR1 as SGHVS and CDR2 as FQNEAQ. The CDR3 loop is CASSSLGSNYEQYF. The CDR3 DNA sequence: TGTGCCAGCAGCTCCTTGGGCTCAAACTACGAGCAGTACTTC.

The rearrangement joins TRBV10-3 to TRBJ1-2; D gene ambiguous. V gave up 2 bases and J gave up 4 bases, with 8 bases separating them. The CDR3 consists of 13 residues. CDR1 and CDR2 from the germline V gene are ENHRY and SYGVKD. In DNA form, the CDR3 reads TGTGCCATCAGTGAGGCTCAGCTCTATGGCTACACCTTC. It is translated as CAISEAQLYGYTF.

This clone was observed once. Other DNA sequences in this sample translate to the same CDR3. V gene TRBV5-5 combines with J gene TRBJ1-4; 9 bases are shared with TRBD1. This CDR3 region has 15 residues. In germline, CDR1 is SGHKS, CDR2 YYEKEE (reference sequence). J was trimmed by 8 bases and V by 2 bases; bases with no gene match: 7. The CDR3 sequence is CASSLGQGLMEKLFF. The CDR3 DNA reads as TGTGCCAGCAGCTTAGGACAGGGGTTAATGGAAAAACTGTTTTTT.

V and J are TRBV7-2 and TRBJ2-3; 8 bases are shared with TRBD2. In germline, CDR1 is SGHTA, CDR2 FQGNSA. The junction had 3 bases not matched to a gene; V was cut back by 1 base and J by 6 bases. This CDR3 has 14 residues. The CDR3 DNA is TGTGCCAGCAGCTTAGAGCGGGGGCGGGATACGCAGTATTTT. Its protein product is CASSLERGRDTQYF.

The rearrangement uses TRBV6-1 and TRBJ2-3, with D tentatively TRBD2 (6 bases). The CDR3 is 15 amino acids. Trimming took 7 bases from V and 0 from J, leaving 14 bases between them. Per the germline V gene, CDR1 is MNHNS and CDR2 is SASEGT. This CDR3 is CASIPWGLSTDTQYF. For the CDR3, the DNA is TGTGCCAGCATTCCGTGGGGACTTAGCACAGATACGCAGTATTTT.

J is TRBJ2-2 and V is TRBV7-9; D uncertain. CDR3 length: 14 amino acids. V lost 1 base, J lost 8 bases, and 11 bases lay in between. Germline CDR1 and CDR2: SEHNR and FQNEAQ (reference sequence). DNA of the CDR3: TGTGCCAGCAGCTTAGATCGATCTTTGGGGGAGCTGTTTTTT. Protein product: CASSLDRSLGELFF.

J is TRBJ1-1 and V is TRBV5-5; no clear D. Germline V gene data show CDR1 as SGHKS and CDR2 as YYEKEE (reference sequence). V lost 0 bases and J lost 7, with 7 bases in between. The CDR3 contains 12 residues. In DNA, the CDR3 is TGTGCCAGCAGCTTGGGGCACAGTGAAGCTTTCTTT. The encoded protein is CASSLGHSEAFF.

A word on this clone: In the same sample, other DNA sequences code for this CDR3. J is TRBJ2-7 and V is TRBV9; no clear D. Germline values: CDR1 SGDLS, CDR2 YYNGEE. This CDR3 spans 12 amino acids. V was clipped by 3 bases and J by 7 bases, with 11 bases between them. The CDR3 nucleotides are TGTGCCAGCAGCGGCGGAGAAGGGGAGCAGTACTTC. Its protein is CASSGGEGEQYF.

The V call is TRBV6-4, the J call TRBJ2-6; a weak D match, TRBD2 (6 bases). Trimming took 0 bases from V and 0 from J, leaving 21 bases between them. Germline values: CDR1 MRHNA, CDR2 SNTAGT. The CDR3 runs to 21 residues. The CDR3 region is CASSDSRRETSADSGANVLTF. The DNA for the CDR3 is TGTGCCAGCAGTGACTCGAGGAGGGAAACCTCTGCAGACTCTGGGGCCAACGTCCTGACTTTC.

This chain links TRBV10-1 with TRBJ2-2; 8 positions match TRBD1. The CDR3 extends over 18 amino acids. Germline CDR1 WNHNN, CDR2 SYGVQD (reference sequence). V lost 4 bases, J lost 5 bases, and 15 bases stayed unmatched. CDR3: CASSASRTGTGGTGELFF. The CDR3 DNA is TGCGCCAGCAGTGCCTCTAGAACTGGGACAGGAGGAACCGGGGAGCTGTTTTTT.

This sequence joins TRBV13 and TRBJ2-1, with 7 bases matching TRBD2. CDR3 length: 16 amino acids. Germline CDR1 PRHDT, CDR2 FYEKMQ (reference sequence). The junction had 8 bases not matched to a gene; V was cut back by 5 bases and J by 1 base. The CDR3 nucleotides are TGTGCCAGCAGCCCAACTGGGGAGGGATCCTACAATGAGCAGTTCTTC. This gives the protein CASSPTGEGSYNEQFF.

A note on this clone: Distinct nucleotide sequences in the sample also encode this CDR3. The genes are TRBV7-9 and TRBJ1-2; no clear D. Trimming pared 0 bases from V and 5 bases from J, leaving 7 bases between. In germline, CDR1 is SEHNR, CDR2 FQNEAQ (reference sequence). The CDR3 sequence is 13 residues long. For the CDR3, the DNA is TGTGCCAGCAGCTTAGCGATGGATTATGGCTACACCTTC. As protein: CASSLAMDYGYTF.

J is TRBJ2-1 and V is TRBV27, with 8 positions matching TRBD2. Per germline, CDR1 MNHEY and CDR2 SMNVEV (reference sequence). With 5 bases clipped from V and 7 bases from J, the junction kept 10 bases outside the gene matches. This CDR3 contains 15 residues. CDR3 protein: CASSPIAGGGNEQFF. The CDR3 DNA sequence: TGTGCCAGCAGTCCTATTGCGGGGGGTGGGAATGAGCAGTTCTTC.

This clone is a singleton in its sample. The chain uses TRBV7-9 and TRBJ2-7; no definite D call. Germline CDR1 and CDR2: SEHNR and FQNEAQ (reference sequence). CDR3 size: 13 residues. Trimming shortened V by 4 bases and J by 2 bases, and 9 bases separated the two germline ends. CDR3 in amino acids: CASSYPNTYEQYF. In DNA form, the CDR3 reads TGTGCCAGCAGCTATCCCAACACCTACGAGCAGTACTTC.

The CDR3 here is CASTSKRGSGEAFF. CDR3 nucleotide sequence: TGTGCCAGCACCTCGAAAAGGGGCTCCGGTGAAGCTTTCTTT. The gene calls are TRBV27 and TRBJ1-1, with D possibly being TRBD1 (5 bases). V was trimmed by 7 bases and J by 7 bases, leaving 19 bases between them. Germline V gene sequence: CDR1 MNHEY, CDR2 SMNVEV (reference sequence). This CDR3 is built from 14 residues.

This rearrangement joins TRBV27 to TRBJ1-4, with D perhaps matching TRBD1 (5 bases). The CDR3 runs to 16 residues. The V gene's germline CDR1 is MNHEY and CDR2 SMNVEV (reference sequence). Trimming shortened V by 4 bases and J by 5 bases, and 17 bases separated the two germline ends. CDR3 coding DNA: TGTGCCAGCAGTTCCCCCCGGCGGGGGGGGAATGAAAAACTGTTTTTT. The encoded protein is CASSSPRRGGNEKLFF.

This clone was observed a single time. The V and J genes are TRBV9 and TRBJ2-1, with 7 bases aligning to TRBD2. Germline V gene sequence: CDR1 SGDLS, CDR2 YYNGEE. This CDR3 has 17 residues. Unmatched junction bases numbered 8, after V lost 0 bases and J lost 2 bases. CDR3 DNA: TGTGCCAGCAGCGTAGATTTGGCAGCGGGACCCTACAATGAGCAGTTCTTC. This gives the protein CASSVDLAAGPYNEQFF.

The chain carries TRBV6-1 and TRBJ1-1, with unresolved D. Germline V gene data show CDR1 as MNHNS and CDR2 as SASEGT. V was pared by 1 base and J by 1 base, with 13 bases between. The CDR3 consists of 16 residues. For the CDR3, the DNA is TGTGCCAGCAGTGAAGGTCGCTGGCCGGGGAACACTGAAGCTTTCTTT. This encodes CASSEGRWPGNTEAFF.

The CDR3 DNA sequence: TGTGCCAGCAGTTCTCTAAGCAAGACCCAGTACTTC. Translated: CASSSLSKTQYF. The chain employs TRBV28 and TRBJ2-5; D is ambiguous. The CDR3 totals 12 residues. CDR1 is MDHEN, CDR2 SYDVKM, per germline. V lost 4 bases and J 6 bases, leaving 9 bases between the germline ends.

CDR3 in DNA: TGCGCCAGCAGCTTGGTAGCGGGATCCGCCTACGAGCAGTACTTC. It translates to CASSLVAGSAYEQYF. This chain joins TRBV5-1 and TRBJ2-7; 8 bases are shared with TRBD2. J gave up 2 bases and V 0 bases, and 4 bases lay outside the gene matches. Germline CDR1 and CDR2: SGHRS and YFSETQ. CDR3 length: 15 amino acids.